One and the same sample provided the 11 T cell receptor beta chains below, sequenced in a study of T cell responses to AZD1222 COVID-19 vaccine. Using immunoSEQ multiplex PCR, the repertoire was profiled, and TCRdb retains in-frame clones only, with some absent. The sample yields some 120,000 clones, approximately 89% seen once. The specimen was peripheral blood, collected on day 0 of AZD1222 vaccination. These TCRs come from an adult in good health.

The chain joins TRBV24-1 to TRBJ1-1; 8 bases align to TRBD1. Germline-derived CDR1 and CDR2 are KGHDR and SFDVKD. The V segment lost 4 bases and the J segment 1 base; nucleotides outside the gene matches: 13. The CDR3 contains 18 residues. As DNA, the CDR3 is TGTGCCACCAGTGAACCACCTACAGGGGGGCGGGAGAACACTGAAGCTTTCTTT. Translated, it gives CATSEPPTGGRENTEAFF.

The chain recombines TRBV5-6 with TRBJ2-7; 10 nucleotides agree with TRBD2. There are 16 residues in the CDR3. Looked up from germline, CDR1 is SGHDT and CDR2 is YYEEEE. Unmatched junction bases numbered 6, after V lost 3 bases and J lost 0 bases. The CDR3 reads CASSSLGLANSYEQYF. In DNA form, the CDR3 reads TGTGCCAGCAGCTCTCTGGGACTAGCGAACTCCTACGAGCAGTACTTC.

Written as DNA, the CDR3 is TGTGCCAGCAGCGTTCAAGACAGGGGCCTAGAGACCCAGTACTTC. Protein sequence: CASSVQDRGLETQYF. V usage is TRBV9 and J usage is TRBJ2-5, with 8 bases fitting TRBD1. V shed 2 bases and J 4 bases; nucleotides not matched to a gene: 7. CDR1 SGDLS and CDR2 YYNGEE come from the germline V gene. This CDR3 has 15 residues.

The chain joins TRBV5-6 to TRBJ2-7; 7 bases align to TRBD1. Losses at the gene ends were 3 bases for V and 5 bases for J; bases not matched to a gene: 11. Germline values: CDR1 SGHDT, CDR2 YYEEEE. The CDR3 contains 15 residues. The CDR3 loop reads CASSSPGQLAHEQYF. The CDR3 DNA sequence: TGTGCCAGCAGCTCACCGGGACAGCTCGCCCACGAGCAGTACTTC.

V gene TRBV30 combines with J gene TRBJ2-1, with 12 bases matching TRBD2. In germline, CDR1 is GTSNPN, CDR2 SVGIG (reference sequence). This CDR3 is built from 15 residues. Trimming removed 0 bases from V and 3 bases from J; junction bases left unmatched: 0. The CDR3 loop is CAWSVGLAGYNEQFF. The CDR3 DNA follows: TGTGCCTGGAGTGTGGGACTAGCGGGCTACAATGAGCAGTTCTTC.

This sequence joins TRBV29-1 and TRBJ1-1; weak D call: TRBD1 (6 bases). Germline CDR1 reads SQVTM; CDR2 reads ANQGSEA. CDR3 length equals 12 residues. V was pared by 5 bases and J by 4 bases, with 11 bases between. DNA of the CDR3: TGCAGCGTTAGCCTAGGGGGCACTGAAGCTTTCTTT. Amino acid sequence: CSVSLGGTEAFF.

This sequence joins TRBV9 and TRBJ2-2; 7 bases align to TRBD2. The CDR3 consists of 16 residues. V shed 0 bases and J 3 bases; nucleotides not matched to a gene: 5. In germline, CDR1 is SGDLS, CDR2 YYNGEE. The CDR3 DNA is TGTGCCAGCAGCGTAGATGGGGGGGGACACACCGGGGAGCTGTTTTTT. Translated: CASSVDGGGHTGELFF.

The V call is TRBV7-3, the J call TRBJ2-1; 10 nucleotides align to TRBD2. The CDR3 runs to 15 residues. Unmatched junction bases numbered 10, after V lost 4 bases and J lost 10 bases. Germline V lookup: CDR1 SGHTA, CDR2 FQGTGA. This CDR3 reads CASSSTGTSVLEQFF. The CDR3 DNA is TGTGCCAGCAGCTCCACCGGGACTAGCGTTTTAGAGCAGTTCTTC. Full variable domain (remainder filled in from reference TRBV7-3 and TRBJ2-1): GAGVSQTPSNKVTEKGKYVELRCDPISGHTALYWYRQSLGQGPEFLIYFQGTGAADDSGLPNDRFFAVRPEGSVSTLKIQRTERGDSAVYLCASSSTGTSVLEQFFGPGTRLTVL.

The chain combines TRBV18 with TRBJ1-4; 10 bases are a match to TRBD1. The CDR3 sequence is 15 residues long. Germline CDR1 KGHSH, CDR2 LQKENI. With 4 bases clipped from V and 8 bases from J, the junction kept 7 bases outside the gene matches. CDR3 protein: CASSQRQGAWEKLFF. In DNA, the CDR3 is TGTGCCAGCTCACAACGACAGGGGGCATGGGAAAAACTGTTTTTT.

This chain uses TRBV5-4 with TRBJ1-1; a weak D match, TRBD1 (6 bases). Germline CDR1 and CDR2: SGHNT and YYREEE (reference sequence). The CDR3 totals 15 residues. Trimming pared 4 bases from V and 4 bases from J, leaving 17 bases between. Written as DNA, the CDR3 is TGTGCCAGCAGCCCCGGCGGGGGCTCAAGCACTGAAGCTTTCTTT. Protein: CASSPGGGSSTEAFF.

The gene calls are TRBV18 and TRBJ1-2; TRBD1 aligns across 7 bases. This CDR3 is built from 13 residues. J was trimmed by 6 bases and V by 5 bases; bases with no gene match: 6. Germline V CDR1 and CDR2: KGHSH, LQKENI. CDR3 sequence: CASSTQGGDGYTF. For the CDR3, the DNA is TGTGCCAGCTCAACTCAGGGGGGGGATGGCTACACCTTC.